Many counts were recorded for the clone carrying this TCR beta chain. Its target is not known. Full-length variable regions came from constant-region reverse primers plus semi-nested Nested Universal Primer A PCR. TCRdb re-called the 5' RACE reads with MiXCR, one entry per CDR3 protein. Among about 54,000 distinct CDR3 sequences listed, about a sixth were seen once. Study-wide results and limits: Tumor memory CD4+ T cell TCR gene usage was found to cluster with blood and lymph node memory CD4+ cells and with lymph node naive CD4+ cells. Tumor-infiltrating Treg TCR alpha and beta sequences overlapped most with tumor naive CD4+ T cells, then blood naive. The larger cohort examined one V-J beta rearrangement, not whole repertoires.

From germline, CDR1 is SGHTA and CDR2 FQGTGA. The CDR3 length is 13 residues. With 4 bases removed from V and 10 bases from J, the gap between germline ends came to 15 bases. The rearrangement links TRBV7-3 to TRBJ2-3; D uncertain. Sequenced material: naive CD4+ T cells sorted from blood. The subset is: naive CD4+ T cells, CD4+CD45RA+CD25-. The origin of this receptor is a female donor with breast cancer. CDR3 bases: TGTGCCAGCAGCTCCGCCACCAACAGCGCGCAGTATTTT. This encodes CASSSATNSAQYF.